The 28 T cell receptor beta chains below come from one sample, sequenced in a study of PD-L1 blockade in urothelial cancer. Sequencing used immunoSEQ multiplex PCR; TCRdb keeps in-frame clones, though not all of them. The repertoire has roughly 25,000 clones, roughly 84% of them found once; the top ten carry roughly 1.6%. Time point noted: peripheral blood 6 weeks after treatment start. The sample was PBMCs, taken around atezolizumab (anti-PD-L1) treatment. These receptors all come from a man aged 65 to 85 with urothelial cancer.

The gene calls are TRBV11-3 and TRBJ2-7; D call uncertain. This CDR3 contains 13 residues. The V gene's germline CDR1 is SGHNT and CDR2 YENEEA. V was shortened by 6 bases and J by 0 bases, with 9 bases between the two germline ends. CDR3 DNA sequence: TGTGCCAGCAGTCGCGATTACTCCTACGAGCAGTACTTC. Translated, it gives CASSRDYSYEQYF.

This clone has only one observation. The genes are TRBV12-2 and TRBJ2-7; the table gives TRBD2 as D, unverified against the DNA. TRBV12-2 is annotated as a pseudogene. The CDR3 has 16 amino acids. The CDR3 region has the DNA TGTGCAAGTCGCTTAGAAGGGACTAGCGGGGACTACGAGCAGTACTTC. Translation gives CASRLEGTSGDYEQYF.

The CDR3 is CASRTGNREQYF. The CDR3 bases are TGTGCCAGCAGAACAGGGAATCGCGAGCAGTACTTC. V and J are TRBV28 and TRBJ2-7; the D gene is possibly TRBD1 (6 bases). V lost 6 bases and J 6 bases, leaving 12 bases between the germline ends. This CDR3 comprises 12 residues. Germline lookup yields CDR1 MDHEN and CDR2 SYDVKM.

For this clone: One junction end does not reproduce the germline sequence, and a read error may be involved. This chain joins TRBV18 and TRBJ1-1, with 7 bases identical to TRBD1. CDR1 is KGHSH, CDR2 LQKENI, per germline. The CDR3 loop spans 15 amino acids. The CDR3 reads CASSPQGMWSTEAFF. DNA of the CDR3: TGTGCCAGCTCCCCACAGGGGATGTGGAGCACTGAAGCTTTCTTT.

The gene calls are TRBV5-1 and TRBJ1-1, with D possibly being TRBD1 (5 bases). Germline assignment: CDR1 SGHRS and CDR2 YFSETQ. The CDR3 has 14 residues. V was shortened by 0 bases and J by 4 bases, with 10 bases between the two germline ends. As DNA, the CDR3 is TGCGCCAGCAGCTTGGTGGGGGGGTCCACTGAAGCTTTCTTT. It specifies CASSLVGGSTEAFF.

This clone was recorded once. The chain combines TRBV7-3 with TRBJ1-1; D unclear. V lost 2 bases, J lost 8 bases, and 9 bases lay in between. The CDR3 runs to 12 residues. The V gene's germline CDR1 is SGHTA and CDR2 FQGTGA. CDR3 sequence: CASSLGYGEAFF. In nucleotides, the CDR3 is TGTGCCAGCAGCTTAGGGTACGGGGAAGCTTTCTTT.

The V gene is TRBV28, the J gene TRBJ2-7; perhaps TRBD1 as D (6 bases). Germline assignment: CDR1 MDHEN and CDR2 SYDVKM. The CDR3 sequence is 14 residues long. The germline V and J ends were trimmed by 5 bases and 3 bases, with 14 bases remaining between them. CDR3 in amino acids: CASSPLGTNYEQYF. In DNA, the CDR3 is TGTGCCAGCAGTCCTCTCGGGACAAACTACGAGCAGTACTTC.

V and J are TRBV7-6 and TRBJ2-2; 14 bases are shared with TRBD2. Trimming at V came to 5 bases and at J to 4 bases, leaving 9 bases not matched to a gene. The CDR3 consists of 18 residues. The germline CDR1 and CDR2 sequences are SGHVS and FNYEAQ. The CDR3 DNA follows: TGTGCCAGCAGCAGCGTTGGGACTAGCGGGGGCACCACCGGGGAGCTGTTTTTT. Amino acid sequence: CASSSVGTSGGTTGELFF.

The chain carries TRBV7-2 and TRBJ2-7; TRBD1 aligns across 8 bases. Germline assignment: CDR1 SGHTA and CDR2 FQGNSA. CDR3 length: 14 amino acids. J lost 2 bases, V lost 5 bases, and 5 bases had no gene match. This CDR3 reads CASSPRQGPYEQYF. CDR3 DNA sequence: TGTGCCAGCAGCCCCCGACAGGGGCCCTACGAGCAGTACTTC.

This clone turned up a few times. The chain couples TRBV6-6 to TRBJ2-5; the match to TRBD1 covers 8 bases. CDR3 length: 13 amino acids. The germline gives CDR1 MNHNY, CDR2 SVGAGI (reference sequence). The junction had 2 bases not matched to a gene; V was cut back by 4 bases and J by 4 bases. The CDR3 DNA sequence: TGTGCCAGCAGTTGGACAGGGCGAGAGACCCAGTACTTC. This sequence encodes CASSWTGRETQYF.

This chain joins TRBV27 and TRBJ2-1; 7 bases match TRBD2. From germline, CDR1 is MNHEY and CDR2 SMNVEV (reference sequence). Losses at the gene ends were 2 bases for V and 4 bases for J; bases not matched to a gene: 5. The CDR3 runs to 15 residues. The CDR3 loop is CASSLGLGGYNEQFF. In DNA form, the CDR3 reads TGTGCCAGCAGTTTAGGGCTGGGAGGGTACAATGAGCAGTTCTTC.

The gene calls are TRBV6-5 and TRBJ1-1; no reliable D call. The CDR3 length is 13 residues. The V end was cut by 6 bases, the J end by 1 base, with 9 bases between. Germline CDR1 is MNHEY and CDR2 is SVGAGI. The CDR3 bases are TGTGCCAGCAGCCGATACAAGAACACTGAAGCTTTCTTT. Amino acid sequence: CASSRYKNTEAFF.

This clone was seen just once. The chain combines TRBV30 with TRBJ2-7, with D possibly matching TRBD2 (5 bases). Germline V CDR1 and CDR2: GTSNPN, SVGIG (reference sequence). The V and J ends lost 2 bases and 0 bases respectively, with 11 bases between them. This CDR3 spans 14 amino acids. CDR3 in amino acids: CAWSPEGFSYEQYF. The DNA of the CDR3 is TGTGCCTGGAGTCCCGAGGGATTCTCCTACGAGCAGTACTTC.

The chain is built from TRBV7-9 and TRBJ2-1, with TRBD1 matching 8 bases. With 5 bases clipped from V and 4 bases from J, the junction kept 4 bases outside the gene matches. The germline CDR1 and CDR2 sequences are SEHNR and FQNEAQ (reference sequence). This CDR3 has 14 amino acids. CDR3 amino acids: CASSSRDRYNEQFF. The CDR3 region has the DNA TGTGCCAGCAGCAGCCGGGACAGGTACAATGAGCAGTTCTTC.

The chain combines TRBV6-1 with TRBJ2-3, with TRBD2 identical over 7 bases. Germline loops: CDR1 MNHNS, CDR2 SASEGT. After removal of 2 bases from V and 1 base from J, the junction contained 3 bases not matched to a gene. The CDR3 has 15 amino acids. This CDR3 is CASSESSGGTDTQYF. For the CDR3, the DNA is TGTGCCAGCAGTGAATCTAGCGGCGGCACAGATACGCAGTATTTT.

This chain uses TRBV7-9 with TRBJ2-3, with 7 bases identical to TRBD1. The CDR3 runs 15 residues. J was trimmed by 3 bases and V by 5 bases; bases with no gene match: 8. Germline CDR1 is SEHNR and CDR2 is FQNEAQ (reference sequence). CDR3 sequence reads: CASSPPWGQTDTQYF. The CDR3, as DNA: TGTGCCAGCAGCCCTCCGTGGGGACAGACAGATACGCAGTATTTT. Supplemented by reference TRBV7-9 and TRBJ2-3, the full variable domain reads DTGVSQNPRHKITKRGQNVTFRCDPISEHNRLYWYRQTLGQGPEFLTYFQNEAQLEKSRLLSDRFSAERPKGSFSTLEIQRTEQGDSAMYLCASSPPWGQTDTQYFGPGTRLTVL.

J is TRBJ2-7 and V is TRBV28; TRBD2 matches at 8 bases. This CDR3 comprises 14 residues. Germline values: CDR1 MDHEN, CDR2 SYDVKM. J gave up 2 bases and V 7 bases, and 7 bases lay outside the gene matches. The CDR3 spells CASIGGGSPYEQYF. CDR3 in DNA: TGTGCCAGCATCGGGGGGGGCTCTCCCTACGAGCAGTACTTC.

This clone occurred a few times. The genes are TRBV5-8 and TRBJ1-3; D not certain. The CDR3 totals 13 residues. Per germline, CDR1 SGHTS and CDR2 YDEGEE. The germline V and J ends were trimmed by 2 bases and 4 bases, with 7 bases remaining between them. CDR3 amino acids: CASSFRSGNTIYF. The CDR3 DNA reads TGTGCCAGCAGCTTCCGGTCGGGAAACACCATATATTTT. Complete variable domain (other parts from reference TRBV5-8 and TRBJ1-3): EAGVTQSPTHLIKTRGQQATLRCSPISGHTSVYWYQQALGLGLQFLLWYDEGEERNRGNFPPRFSGRQFPNYSSELNVNALELEDSALYLCASSFRSGNTIYFGEGSWLTVV.

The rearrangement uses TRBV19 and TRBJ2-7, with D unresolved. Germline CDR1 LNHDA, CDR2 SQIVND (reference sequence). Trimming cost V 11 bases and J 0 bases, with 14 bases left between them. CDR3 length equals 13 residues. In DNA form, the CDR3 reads TGTGCCGTAAGAGGCAGAAGCTCCTACGAGCAGTACTTC. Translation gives CAVRGRSSYEQYF.

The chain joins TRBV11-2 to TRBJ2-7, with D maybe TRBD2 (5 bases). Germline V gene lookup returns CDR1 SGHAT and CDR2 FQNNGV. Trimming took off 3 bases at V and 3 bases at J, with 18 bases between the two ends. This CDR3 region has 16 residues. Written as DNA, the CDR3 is TGTGCCAGCAGCTTTTACCCGAGACGAGGAGGCTACGAGCAGTACTTC. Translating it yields CASSFYPRRGGYEQYF.

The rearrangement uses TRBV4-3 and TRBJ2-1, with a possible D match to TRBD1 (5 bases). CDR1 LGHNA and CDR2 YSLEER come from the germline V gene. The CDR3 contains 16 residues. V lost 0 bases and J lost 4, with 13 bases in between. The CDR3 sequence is CASSQDLAQGYNEQFF. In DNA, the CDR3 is TGCGCCAGCAGCCAAGATCTGGCGCAGGGTTACAATGAGCAGTTCTTC.

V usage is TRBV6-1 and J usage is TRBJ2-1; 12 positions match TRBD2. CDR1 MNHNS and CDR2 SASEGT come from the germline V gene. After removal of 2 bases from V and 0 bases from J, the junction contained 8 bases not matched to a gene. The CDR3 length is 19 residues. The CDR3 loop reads CASSEIGLAGGSSYNEQFF. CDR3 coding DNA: TGTGCCAGCAGTGAAATCGGGCTAGCGGGAGGGAGCTCCTACAATGAGCAGTTCTTC.

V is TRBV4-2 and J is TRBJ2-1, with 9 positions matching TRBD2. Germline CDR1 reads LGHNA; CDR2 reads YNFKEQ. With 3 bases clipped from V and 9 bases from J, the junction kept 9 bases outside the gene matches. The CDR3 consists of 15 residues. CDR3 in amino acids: CASSHETSGMGEQFF. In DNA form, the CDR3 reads TGTGCCAGCAGCCATGAGACTAGCGGTATGGGTGAGCAGTTCTTC.

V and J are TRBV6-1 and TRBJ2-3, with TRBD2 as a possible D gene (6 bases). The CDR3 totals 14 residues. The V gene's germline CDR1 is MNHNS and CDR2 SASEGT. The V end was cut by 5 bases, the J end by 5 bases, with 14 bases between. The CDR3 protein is CASSSAEGIDTQYF. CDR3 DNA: TGTGCCAGCAGTTCAGCGGAGGGGATAGATACGCAGTATTTT.

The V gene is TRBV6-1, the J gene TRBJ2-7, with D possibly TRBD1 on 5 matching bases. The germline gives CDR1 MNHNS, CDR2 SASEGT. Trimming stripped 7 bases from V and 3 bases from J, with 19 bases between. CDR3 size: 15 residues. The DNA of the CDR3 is TGTGCCAGCATTAGGAATGCAGGGTTGGTCTACGAGCAGTACTTC. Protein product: CASIRNAGLVYEQYF.

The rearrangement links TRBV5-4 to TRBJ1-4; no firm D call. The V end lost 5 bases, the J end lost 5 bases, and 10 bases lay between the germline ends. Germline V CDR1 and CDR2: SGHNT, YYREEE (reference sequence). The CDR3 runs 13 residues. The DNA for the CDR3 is TGTGCCAGCAGACCCGCCGGGAATGAAAAACTGTTTTTT. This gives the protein CASRPAGNEKLFF.

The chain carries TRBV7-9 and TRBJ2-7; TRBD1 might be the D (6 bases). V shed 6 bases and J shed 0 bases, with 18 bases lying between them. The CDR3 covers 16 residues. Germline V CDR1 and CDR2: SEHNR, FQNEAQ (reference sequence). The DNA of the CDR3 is TGTGCCAGCAGACAGGGCGGACCAACTTACTCCTACGAGCAGTACTTC. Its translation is CASRQGGPTYSYEQYF.

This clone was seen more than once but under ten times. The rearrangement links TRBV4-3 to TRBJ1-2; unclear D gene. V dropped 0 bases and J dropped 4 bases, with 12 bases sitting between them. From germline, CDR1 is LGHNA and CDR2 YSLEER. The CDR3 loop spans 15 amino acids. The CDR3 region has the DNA TGCGCCAGCAGCCAAGATGAGCAGAGCGGCTATGGCTACACCTTC. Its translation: CASSQDEQSGYGYTF.